This TCR beta chain was captured by sequencing in a study of response to subunit inactivated influenza vaccine. General study points: Authors suggested that a seasonal influenza vaccination recruits few new T cells each time.

TCRdb itself ran the RT-PCR reads through MiXCR, one entry per CDR3 protein. The data show roughly 760,000 distinct CDR3 sequences, 21% seen once. This CDR3 region has 13 residues. Germline V gives CDR1 SQVTM, CDR2 ANQGSEA. Deletions cut 7 bases from V and 1 base from J, with 13 bases between. On this clonotype: Its antigen is currently unknown.

The source is a man aged 50-60 years who received an inactivated influenza vaccine. The V gene is TRBV29-1, the J gene TRBJ2-5; D perhaps matches TRBD2 (7 bases). The sequencing used PBMCs from blood, collected about 5 days after vaccination. The CDR3 coding sequence is TGCAGCGGTGGGGGGGGGGCCCAAGAGACCCAGTACTTC. Translation: CSGGGGAQETQYF. Combining the CDR3 with reference TRBV29-1 and TRBJ2-5 gives the whole variable domain SAVISQKPSRDICQRGTSLTIQCQVDSQVTMMFWYRQQPGQSLTLIATANQGSEATYESGFVIDKFPISRPNLTFSTLTVSNMSPEDSSIYLCSGGGGAQETQYFGPGTRLLVL.